One and the same sample provided the 25 T cell receptor beta chains below, sequenced in a study of early T cells in non-severe SARS-CoV-2 infection. Each CDR3 protein gets one entry after TCRdb re-called the 5' RACE reads with MiXCR. Counted here are 70,000 to 95,000 distinct CDR3 sequences, approximately 15% occurring once; the ten biggest clones make up 0.58%. Sequenced material: whole blood. These receptors were taken from an adult who was a healthcare worker with PCR-confirmed SARS-CoV-2 infection or an uninfected control (not recorded which).

This clonotype was seen repeatedly, ten times or more. The chain is built from TRBV24-1 and TRBJ2-2; D is ambiguous. The CDR3 is 16 residues long. The germline gives CDR1 KGHDR, CDR2 SFDVKD. Trimming took off 9 bases at V and 3 bases at J, with 19 bases between the two ends. The CDR3 nucleotides read TGTGCCACCGGCCTGTTTGACACTGGCGACACCGGGGAGCTGTTTTTT. Protein product: CATGLFDTGDTGELFF.

With regard to this clonotype: One junction end disagrees with the germline gene, perhaps due to a read error. The chain carries TRBV6-1 and TRBJ1-1; TRBD1 matches 7 bases. CDR1 is MNHNS, CDR2 SASEGT, per germline. The CDR3 is 15 amino acids. CDR3 nucleotide sequence: TGTGCCAGCAGGCCGGGACAGTCGGTGAACTCTGAAGCTTTCTTT. Amino acids: CASRPGQSVNSEAFF.

This chain joins TRBV30 and TRBJ2-2; D might be TRBD1 or TRBD2, each matching 6 bases. Trimming removed 2 bases at V and 3 bases at J, with 13 bases between. Germline loops: CDR1 GTSNPN, CDR2 SVGIG (reference sequence). The CDR3 has 15 residues. CDR3 in DNA: TGTGCCTGGAGTCGAGAGGGGGGATACACCGGGGAGCTGTTTTTT. Residues: CAWSREGGYTGELFF.

J is TRBJ1-5 and V is TRBV6-6; 8 nucleotides agree with TRBD1. In germline, CDR1 is MNHNY, CDR2 SVGAGI (reference sequence). V gave up 2 bases and J gave up 3 bases; unmatched junction bases: 6. This CDR3 is 16 amino acids long. This chain's CDR3 is CASSYQGAISNQPQHF. CDR3 sequence (DNA): TGTGCCAGCAGTTACCAGGGGGCAATCTCCAATCAGCCCCAGCATTTT.

This clonotype has a count of ten or more. The chain couples TRBV3-1 to TRBJ1-5; D call uncertain. This CDR3 has 12 residues. Between the trimmed V and J ends, which lost 4 bases and 3 bases, there was a span of 4 bases. The germline CDR1 and CDR2 sequences are LGHDT and YNNKEL (reference sequence). CDR3 bases: TGTGCCAGCAGCCGAAACAATCAGCCCCAGCATTTT. Protein product: CASSRNNQPQHF.

This clonotype was found many times. A junction end diverges from the germline sequence, so it may reflect a read error. V gene TRBV5-4 combines with J gene TRBJ2-2; possibly TRBD2 for D (6 bases). The CDR3 loop spans 14 amino acids. Germline CDR1 SGHNT, CDR2 YYREEE (reference sequence). This chain's CDR3 is CATSVGGNTGELFF. The CDR3, as DNA: TGTGCCACCAGCGTCGGGGGTAACACCGGGGAGCTGTTTTTT.

The table lists this clonotype with a few counts. This chain uses TRBV19 with TRBJ2-7; D unresolved. The CDR3 is 13 amino acids. The V end lost 6 bases, the J end lost 3 bases, and 12 bases lay between the germline ends. The germline gives CDR1 LNHDA, CDR2 SQIVND (reference sequence). CDR3 DNA: TGTGCCAGTAGAGCCGGAGACATCTACGAGCAGTACGTC. Its translation: CASRAGDIYEQYV.

Many counts were recorded for this clonotype. The gene calls are TRBV24-1 and TRBJ2-1, with TRBD2 matching 9 bases. The germline V gene encodes CDR1 KGHDR and CDR2 SFDVKD. The CDR3 has 15 amino acids. The V gene end was trimmed by 3 bases and the J gene end by 6 bases; junction bases not matched to a gene: 5. This CDR3 reads CATSDAGLAFNEQFF. The CDR3 nucleotides read TGTGCCACCAGTGATGCGGGACTAGCCTTCAATGAGCAGTTCTTC.

DNA of the CDR3: TGCGCCAGCAGCTTCAATCCCCGGACCGAGAGCAATCAGCCCCAGCATTTT. It translates to CASSFNPRTESNQPQHF. The chain links TRBV5-1 to TRBJ1-5; D uncertain. Deletions cut 2 bases from V and 1 base from J, with 16 bases between. The germline V gene encodes CDR1 SGHRS and CDR2 YFSETQ. This CDR3 comprises 17 residues.

In DNA, the CDR3 is TGTGCCAGCAGCATAGGGGGGCCGGGCACAGATACGCAGTATTTT. This gives the protein CASSIGGPGTDTQYF. The J gene is TRBJ2-3, the V gene TRBV7-3, with D perhaps given as TRBD1 or TRBD2 (6 bases each). Trimming left V 5 bases short and J 1 base short, with 13 bases between. The CDR3 contains 15 residues. Germline V lookup: CDR1 SGHTA, CDR2 FQGTGA.

The rearrangement uses TRBV15 and TRBJ2-7; 8 positions agree with TRBD2. From germline, CDR1 is LNHNV and CDR2 YYDKDF (reference sequence). This CDR3 contains 14 residues. V shed 5 bases, J shed 2 bases, and the junction held 5 bases outside the gene matches. CDR3 coding DNA: TGTGCCACCAGCGAAGCGGGGGCCCCCTACGAGCAGTACGTC. It codes for CATSEAGAPYEQYV.

This clonotype was seen many times. The J gene is TRBJ1-2, the V gene TRBV18; D unclear. With 0 bases removed from V and 6 bases from J, the gap between germline ends came to 11 bases. In germline, CDR1 is KGHSH, CDR2 LQKENI. This CDR3 contains 14 residues. The CDR3 here is CASSPPGGVDGYTF. The CDR3 DNA is TGTGCCAGCTCACCACCGGGTGGGGTAGATGGCTACACCTTC.

V usage is TRBV7-8 and J usage is TRBJ2-3; 9 nucleotides align to TRBD1. After removal of 6 bases from V and 0 bases from J, the junction contained 19 bases not matched to a gene. Germline V gene sequence: CDR1 SGHVS, CDR2 FQNEAQ. CDR3 length: 20 residues. The CDR3 DNA reads as TGTGCCAGCAGTCGTGAATCGGACAGGGGAGGACCTTTTAGCACAGATACGCAGTATTTT. It encodes CASSRESDRGGPFSTDTQYF.

The chain combines TRBV3-1 with TRBJ2-2; D ambiguous. V was shortened by 1 base and J by 1 base, with 13 bases between the two germline ends. From germline, CDR1 is LGHDT and CDR2 YNNKEL (reference sequence). The CDR3 runs to 17 residues. DNA for the CDR3: TGTGCCAGCAGCCAAGGTGGTTTGGCTATGAACACCGGGGAGCTGTTTTTT. Its protein product is CASSQGGLAMNTGELFF.

This clonotype occurred many times. The rearrangement links TRBV5-1 to TRBJ2-2; D gene ambiguous. The CDR3 sequence is 12 residues long. Trimming stripped 3 bases from V and 2 bases from J, with 2 bases between. Germline V gives CDR1 SGHRS, CDR2 YFSETQ. The CDR3 here is CASSYNTGELFF. The CDR3 bases are TGCGCCAGCAGCTACAACACCGGGGAGCTGTTTTTT.

This clonotype showed up just a few times. The genes are TRBV27 and TRBJ1-2, with a possible D match to TRBD1 (6 bases). The length of the CDR3 is 13 residues. Trimming removed 7 bases from V and 4 bases from J, with 13 bases in between. Germline V gene sequence: CDR1 MNHEY, CDR2 SMNVEV (reference sequence). CDR3 loop: CASKPGARYGYTF. CDR3 sequence (DNA): TGTGCCAGCAAACCAGGGGCCCGCTATGGCTACACCTTC.

The chain uses TRBV20-1 and TRBJ2-1, with TRBD1 matching 7 bases. Germline values: CDR1 DFQATT, CDR2 SNEGSKA (reference sequence). V dropped 5 bases and J dropped 5; count of bases not matched to a gene: 15. The CDR3 is made up of 16 amino acids. The CDR3 protein is CSAQGAGTVDNNEQFF. In DNA, the CDR3 is TGCAGTGCTCAGGGTGCCGGGACAGTTGACAACAATGAGCAGTTCTTC.

On this clonotype itself: A much larger clone differs by one base, so this may be a read error. This chain joins TRBV6-1 and TRBJ2-2; no firm D call. The V gene's germline CDR1 is MNHNS and CDR2 SASEGT. Trimming took off 6 bases at V and 2 bases at J, with 1 base between the two ends. This CDR3 spans 11 amino acids. This chain's CDR3 is CASRNTGELFF. The CDR3 DNA sequence: TGTGCCAGCAGAAACACCGGGGAGCTGTTTTTT.

This clonotype turned up a few times. The V gene is TRBV4-1, the J gene TRBJ2-5, with 11 nucleotides matching TRBD2. This CDR3 contains 17 residues. Germline loops: CDR1 MGHRA, CDR2 YSYEKL. J was trimmed by 4 bases and V by 1 base; bases with no gene match: 8. The CDR3 spells CASSQVFSGGARETQYF. CDR3 DNA sequence: TGCGCCAGCAGCCAAGTCTTTAGCGGGGGGGCTCGAGAGACCCAGTACTTC.

V and J are TRBV6-1 and TRBJ2-7; weak D call: TRBD1 (6 bases). Trimming stripped 6 bases from V and 9 bases from J, with 18 bases between. This CDR3 is 13 amino acids long. Germline V gives CDR1 MNHNS, CDR2 SASEGT. This CDR3 reads CASSPQGMNRQYV. The CDR3 nucleotides read TGTGCCAGCAGCCCTCAGGGGATGAACCGGCAGTACGTC.

A few counts support this clonotype. The rearrangement joins TRBV5-1 to TRBJ1-1; TRBD1 agrees at 9 bases. The CDR3 spans 14 residues. Losses at the gene ends were 3 bases for V and 4 bases for J; bases not matched to a gene: 4. Per the germline V gene, CDR1 is SGHRS and CDR2 is YFSETQ. The CDR3 nucleotides read TGCGCCAGCAGCTCCACAGGGGGCGCCACTGAAGCTTTCTTT. This gives the protein CASSSTGGATEAFF.

This chain uses TRBV10-3 with TRBJ2-7; 7 bases match TRBD2. This CDR3 has 16 residues. V was pared by 5 bases and J by 3 bases, with 13 bases of the junction left unmatched. Per the germline V gene, CDR1 is ENHRY and CDR2 is SYGVKD. CDR3 bases: TGTGCCATCAGTATGAGTGGGCCTAGCGGCAACTACGAGCAGTACGTC. It specifies CAISMSGPSGNYEQYV.

J is TRBJ2-5 and V is TRBV2, with D perhaps TRBD1 (6 bases). V lost 4 bases and J lost 1, with 10 bases in between. This CDR3 has 14 amino acids. Germline assignment: CDR1 SNHLY and CDR2 FYNNEI. The CDR3: CASSVEGVQETQYF. Written as DNA, the CDR3 is TGTGCCAGCAGTGTTGAGGGGGTCCAAGAGACCCAGTACTTC.

This clonotype was counted between two and nine times. The chain links TRBV11-2 to TRBJ2-3, with 9 positions matching TRBD1. J lost 2 bases, V lost 4 bases, and 4 bases had no gene match. CDR1 and CDR2 from the germline V gene are SGHAT and FQNNGV. This CDR3 region has 15 residues. As DNA, the CDR3 is TGTGCCAGCAGCTCTGGGACAGGGCTCACAGATACGCAGTATTTT. It is translated as CASSSGTGLTDTQYF.

This sequence joins TRBV5-5 and TRBJ1-6, with D tentatively TRBD1 (5 bases). From germline, CDR1 is SGHKS and CDR2 YYEKEE (reference sequence). V lost 0 bases and J 7 bases, leaving 11 bases between the germline ends. The CDR3 loop spans 15 amino acids. The CDR3 sequence: CASSLGVRENSPLHF. CDR3 coding DNA: TGTGCCAGCAGCTTGGGAGTCAGGGAGAATTCACCCCTCCACTTT. The whole variable domain, remainder taken from reference TRBV5-5 and TRBJ1-6, is DAGVTQSPTHLIKTRGQQVTLRCSPISGHKSVSWYQQVLGQGPQFIFQYYEKEERGRGNFPDRFSARQFPNYSSELNVNALLLGDSALYLCASSLGVRENSPLHFGNGTRLTVT.